This T cell receptor (beta chain) was sequenced for a study of cytotoxic CD8 clonotypes in ibrutinib-treated CLL (dated by TCRdb to about 2021). A note on the overall study: In this cohort, over 14 patients were treatment-naive and about a dozen were relapsed/refractory, while approximately 18 had unmutated IGHV. Partial responses were observed in about 24 patients and complete responses in 2; after a median follow-up of 68 months, remission was maintained in approximately 14 patients and progression was observed in approximately 12. Response samples were taken after a median of about a year on treatment, ranging from roughly 6 to 36 months. An average of 255,043 productive templates and roughly 94,000 productive rearrangements was obtained per sample. Longitudinal samples were obtainable from about 30% of the roughly 86 participants in the trial. Cryopreserved peripheral blood mononuclear cells were collected before treatment, at response, and at either disease progression or sustained remission. General study outcomes and caveats: Sampling times were not matched between sustained-remission and progressing patients, and lymph node repertoires were not studied. Baseline clonality was found to be higher than that of age-matched healthy donors and was strongly correlated with circulating CD8+ T-cell counts. Clonality increased at ibrutinib response, stayed stable in sustained remission, and fell back toward baseline at progression. Public clonotypes were rare and either contracted or stayed stable during treatment, and the rise in clonality at ibrutinib response reflected the expansion of private clonotypes.

Notes on this clone: The antigen it recognizes is unknown. No much larger clone is present one base from it, and per-base qualities are unavailable.

For TCR beta library preparation, approximately 2 micrograms of genomic DNA were extracted from the cryopreserved PBMCs. High-throughput TCR beta sequencing was performed on longitudinal blood samples from CLL patients receiving ibrutinib monotherapy. The patients took part in an open-label, single-center phase 2 trial of ibrutinib monotherapy. Each clonotype received, on average, 10x coverage in deep resolution sequencing performed on a MiSeq, where the target depth lay between 1 in 1 million and 1 in 200,000 T cells. TCR beta libraries were generated with the immunoSEQ hsTCRB Kit. Turning to the authors' computational methods: Data were analyzed with ImmunoSEQ Data Assistant and ImmunoSEQ Analyzer, with V, D and J genes assigned per IMGT definitions. Clonality, with values ranging from 0 to 1, was calculated as one minus the normalized Shannon entropy of productive rearrangement frequencies. Public clonotype analysis was restricted to overrepresented clonotypes comprising at least 0.05% of each patient's repertoire. Fewer than 15 repertoires from age-matched healthy donors, obtained from immuneACCESS, served as clonality controls. What TCRdb holds here is the immuneACCESS table cut down to in-frame rearrangements. Part of the clones is not present; checked against another copy, under half of the missing clones reflect an unresolved V gene, and the others are unexplained. The V and J calls and clone size come from that table; D and trimming were worked out from the DNA. This sample is represented by approximately 11,000 clones; 62% of them were singletons. The ten most abundant clones make up less than 30% of the sample.

The CDR3 covers 16 residues, taking in both the cysteine and the phenylalanine. Of all the DNA, just the CDR3 is kept, 48 bases in frame from base 1. Sequenced here: PBMCs, sampled before ibrutinib treatment. The origin of this receptor is a human donor with chronic lymphocytic leukemia. Rearrangement joined TRBV1 to TRBJ1-4; the DNA was not used to check the table's D call, TRBD1. TRBV1 is a pseudogene segment. In nucleotide form, the sequence is TGCACCAGCAGCCAAGATTTGGGTCAGGGAAATGAAAAACTGTTTTTT. This is translated as CTSSQDLGQGNEKLFF.